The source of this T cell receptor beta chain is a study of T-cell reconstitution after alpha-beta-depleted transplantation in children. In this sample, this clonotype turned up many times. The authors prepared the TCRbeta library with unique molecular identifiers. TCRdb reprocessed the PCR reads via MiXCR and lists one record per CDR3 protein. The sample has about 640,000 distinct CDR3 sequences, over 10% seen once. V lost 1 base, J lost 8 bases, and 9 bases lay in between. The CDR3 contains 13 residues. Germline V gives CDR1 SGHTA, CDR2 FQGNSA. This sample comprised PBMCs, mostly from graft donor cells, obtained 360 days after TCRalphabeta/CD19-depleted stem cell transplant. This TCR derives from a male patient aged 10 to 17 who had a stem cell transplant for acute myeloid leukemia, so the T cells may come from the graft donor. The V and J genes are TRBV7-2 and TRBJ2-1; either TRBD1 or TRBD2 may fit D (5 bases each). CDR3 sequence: CASSLVGDDEQFF. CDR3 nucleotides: TGTGCCAGCAGCTTAGTCGGGGACGATGAGCAGTTCTTC.